The 10 T cell receptor beta chains below all came from one sample that was sequenced in a study of cytomegalovirus exposure and HLA in healthy donors. Use of 60 Vbeta and 13 Jbeta primers characterized the PCR. The method was immunoSEQ multiplex PCR; TCRdb's version includes in-frame clones alone and lacks a portion of them. The sample lists roughly 86,000 clones; approximately 69% were seen once. Sequencing was performed on PBMCs. Receptors were obtained from a woman between 50 and 59 years old in good health and CMV-seropositive.

V usage is TRBV19 and J usage is TRBJ2-3; D may be TRBD1 (6 bases). There are 14 residues in the CDR3. The germline V and J ends were trimmed by 6 bases and 5 bases, with 15 bases remaining between them. Germline lookup yields CDR1 LNHDA and CDR2 SQIVND (reference sequence). The CDR3 DNA sequence: TGTGCCAGTAGCCTAGGGGGTCCGGGAGATACGCAGTATTTT. As protein: CASSLGGPGDTQYF.

This clone was picked up a small number of times. The chain recombines TRBV7-6 with TRBJ2-1; TRBD2 aligns across 15 bases. This CDR3 region has 18 residues. J gave up 4 bases and V 5 bases, and 9 bases lay outside the gene matches. From germline, CDR1 is SGHVS and CDR2 FNYEAQ. This chain's CDR3 is CASSPRTSGGARYNEQFF. CDR3 DNA sequence: TGTGCCAGCAGCCCCCGGACTAGCGGGGGGGCGCGGTACAATGAGCAGTTCTTC. The full variable domain, in which reference TRBV7-6 and TRBJ2-1 provide the parts outside the CDR3, is GAGVSQSPRYKVTKRGQDVALRCDPISGHVSLYWYRQALGQGPEFLTYFNYEAQQDKSGLPNDRFSAERPEGSISTLTIQRTEQRDSAMYRCASSPRTSGGARYNEQFFGPGTRLTVL.

The sample holds a few counts of this clone. The chain uses TRBV15 and TRBJ2-1, with TRBD1 matching over 8 bases. The CDR3 runs 15 residues. Trimming cost V 6 bases and J 7 bases; bases outside gene matches: 11. The germline CDR1 and CDR2 sequences are LNHNV and YYDKDF (reference sequence). Written as DNA, the CDR3 is TGTGCCACCAGGTCAGACAGGGGTAAATGGAATGAGCAGTTCTTC. Translated, it gives CATRSDRGKWNEQFF. Based on the CDR3 plus reference TRBV15 and TRBJ2-1, the full variable domain is DAMVIQNPRYQVTQFGKPVTLSCSQTLNHNVMYWYQQKSSQAPKLLFHYYDKDFNNEADTPDNFQSRRPNTSFCFLDIRSPGLGDTAMYLCATRSDRGKWNEQFFGPGTRLTVL.

The chain is built from TRBV2 and TRBJ1-2; D is undetermined. The V gene's germline CDR1 is SNHLY and CDR2 FYNNEI. Trimming left V 11 bases short and J 0 bases short, with 13 bases between. This CDR3 region has 13 residues. Here the CDR3 reads CASSTSANYGYTF. The CDR3 coding sequence is TGTGCCTCCAGCACAAGCGCTAACTATGGCTACACCTTC. Full variable domain (remainder filled in from reference TRBV2 and TRBJ1-2): EPEVTQTPSHQVTQMGQEVILRCVPISNHLYFYWYRQILGQKVEFLVSFYNNEISEKSEIFDDQFSVERPDGSNFTLKIRSTKLEDSAMYFCASSTSANYGYTFGSGTRLTVV.

This clone was counted a few times. The chain is built from TRBV28 and TRBJ1-1, with unresolved D. Trimming left V 6 bases short and J 7 bases short, with 12 bases between. CDR1 is MDHEN and CDR2 is SYDVKM in the germline V gene. The CDR3 totals 12 residues. This chain's CDR3 is CASREGGIEAFF. In DNA form, the CDR3 reads TGTGCCAGCAGGGAGGGAGGTATTGAAGCTTTCTTT.

In its sample, this clone was seen a few times. The chain couples TRBV19 to TRBJ1-2; 10 positions match TRBD1. CDR1 is LNHDA and CDR2 is SQIVND in the germline V gene (reference sequence). The CDR3 runs to 15 residues. The V gene end was trimmed by 7 bases and the J gene end by 8 bases; junction bases not matched to a gene: 13. CDR3 sequence reads: CASNPLPGTGVGYTF. The CDR3 region has the DNA TGTGCCAGTAATCCACTGCCCGGGACAGGGGTAGGCTACACCTTC.

In its sample, this clone was seen once. This rearrangement joins TRBV6-5 to TRBJ2-3; 10 bases map to TRBD2. Germline values: CDR1 MNHEY, CDR2 SVGAGI. V shed 0 bases and J 7 bases; nucleotides not matched to a gene: 7. This CDR3 is built from 16 residues. The CDR3 loop reads CASSYSSGGASHTQYF. The CDR3 DNA reads TGTGCCAGCAGTTACTCAAGCGGGGGGGCCTCTCATACGCAGTATTTT.

The rearrangement links TRBV7-8 to TRBJ1-4, with TRBD1 matching 7 bases. J was trimmed by 5 bases and V by 2 bases; bases with no gene match: 5. The CDR3 length is 15 residues. Germline loops: CDR1 SGHVS, CDR2 FQNEAQ. In DNA, the CDR3 is TGTGCCAGCAGCTTATGGGACAGAGGGAATGAAAAACTGTTTTTT. This codes for CASSLWDRGNEKLFF.

Only a few counts were recorded for this clone. V and J are TRBV7-9 and TRBJ1-2; perhaps TRBD1 as D (6 bases). The germline CDR1 and CDR2 sequences are SEHNR and FQNEAQ (reference sequence). The CDR3 is 15 amino acids. V gave up 1 base and J gave up 2 bases, with 11 bases separating them. CDR3 sequence reads: CASSLGTAGNYGYTF. The CDR3 DNA follows: TGTGCCAGCAGCTTAGGGACAGCAGGAAACTATGGCTACACCTTC.

The count of this clone is one. The rearrangement joins TRBV18 to TRBJ2-1; TRBD2 matches at 9 bases. V was clipped by 0 bases and J by 4 bases; unmatched bases: 10. CDR3 length: 18 amino acids. Germline values: CDR1 KGHSH, CDR2 LQKENI. CDR3 loop: CASSPPGLAGSTYNEQFF. Here the CDR3 DNA reads TGTGCCAGCTCACCACCAGGTCTAGCGGGGAGTACGTACAATGAGCAGTTCTTC.